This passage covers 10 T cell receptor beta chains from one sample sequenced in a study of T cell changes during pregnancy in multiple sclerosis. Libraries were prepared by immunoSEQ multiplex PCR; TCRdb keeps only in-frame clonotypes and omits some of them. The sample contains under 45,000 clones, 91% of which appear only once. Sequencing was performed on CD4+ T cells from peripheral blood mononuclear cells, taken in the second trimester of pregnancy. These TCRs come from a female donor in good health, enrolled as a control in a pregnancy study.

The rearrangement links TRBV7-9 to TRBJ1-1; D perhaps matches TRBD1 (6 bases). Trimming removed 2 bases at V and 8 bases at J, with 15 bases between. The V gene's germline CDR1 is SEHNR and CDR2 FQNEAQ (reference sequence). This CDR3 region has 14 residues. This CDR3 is CASSLKAGGAEAFF. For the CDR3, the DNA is TGTGCCAGCAGCTTAAAGGCGGGGGGGGCCGAAGCTTTCTTT.

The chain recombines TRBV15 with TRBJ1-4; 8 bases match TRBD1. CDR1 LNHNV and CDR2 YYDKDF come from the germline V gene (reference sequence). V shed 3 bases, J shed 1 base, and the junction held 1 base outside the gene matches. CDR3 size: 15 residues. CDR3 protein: CATSSGQGTNEKLFF. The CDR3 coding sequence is TGTGCCACCAGCAGCGGACAGGGAACTAATGAAAAACTGTTTTTT.

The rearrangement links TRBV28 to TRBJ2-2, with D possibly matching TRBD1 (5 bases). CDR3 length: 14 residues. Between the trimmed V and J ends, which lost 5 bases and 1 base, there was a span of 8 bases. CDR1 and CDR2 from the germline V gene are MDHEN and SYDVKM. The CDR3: CASSVRVNTGELFF. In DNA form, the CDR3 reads TGTGCCAGCAGTGTCAGGGTGAACACCGGGGAGCTGTTTTTT. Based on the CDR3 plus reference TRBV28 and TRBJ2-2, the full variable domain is DVKVTQSSRYLVKRTGEKVFLECVQDMDHENMFWYRQDPGLGLRLIYFSYDVKMKEKGDIPEGYSVSREKKERFSLILESASTNQTSMYLCASSVRVNTGELFFGEGSRLTVL.

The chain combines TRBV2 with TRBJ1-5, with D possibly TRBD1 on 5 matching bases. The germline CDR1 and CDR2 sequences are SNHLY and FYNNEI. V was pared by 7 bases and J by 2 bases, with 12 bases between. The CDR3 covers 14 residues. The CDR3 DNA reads TGTGCCAGCACGGGGGACTCGGGCAATCAGCCCCAGCATTTT. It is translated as CASTGDSGNQPQHF.

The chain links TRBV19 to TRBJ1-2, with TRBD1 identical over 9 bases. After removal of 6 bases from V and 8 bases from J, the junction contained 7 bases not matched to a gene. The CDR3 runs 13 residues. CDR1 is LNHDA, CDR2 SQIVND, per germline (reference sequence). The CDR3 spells CASSRGQGGGYTF. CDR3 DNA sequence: TGTGCCAGTAGCCGGGGACAGGGTGGCGGCTACACCTTC.

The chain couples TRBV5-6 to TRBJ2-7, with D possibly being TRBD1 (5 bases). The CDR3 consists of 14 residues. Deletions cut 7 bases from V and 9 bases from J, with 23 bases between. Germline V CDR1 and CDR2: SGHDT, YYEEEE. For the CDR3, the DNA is TGTGCCAGCTACCAGGGCAGCTCCGTCTTGTCGCAGTACTTC. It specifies CASYQGSSVLSQYF.

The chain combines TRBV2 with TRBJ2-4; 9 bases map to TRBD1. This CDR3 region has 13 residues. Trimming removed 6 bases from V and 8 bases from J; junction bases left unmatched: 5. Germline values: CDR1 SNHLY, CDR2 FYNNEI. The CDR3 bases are TGTGCCAGCAGCACAGGGGGCCGCGACATTCAGTACTTC. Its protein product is CASSTGGRDIQYF. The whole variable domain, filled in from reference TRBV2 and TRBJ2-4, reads EPEVTQTPSHQVTQMGQEVILRCVPISNHLYFYWYRQILGQKVEFLVSFYNNEISEKSEIFDDQFSVERPDGSNFTLKIRSTKLEDSAMYFCASSTGGRDIQYFGAGTRLSVL.

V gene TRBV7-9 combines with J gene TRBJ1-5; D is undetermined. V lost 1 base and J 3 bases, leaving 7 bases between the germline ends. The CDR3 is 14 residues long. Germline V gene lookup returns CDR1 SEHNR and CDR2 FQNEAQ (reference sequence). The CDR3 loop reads CASSLGSDNQPQHF. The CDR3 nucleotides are TGTGCCAGCAGCTTAGGATCAGACAATCAGCCCCAGCATTTT.

CDR3 amino acids: CASMTSGRAIGVEQFF. The DNA of the CDR3 is TGTGCCAGTATGACTAGCGGGAGGGCCATTGGGGTTGAGCAGTTCTTC. The gene calls are TRBV19 and TRBJ2-1, with TRBD2 matching 14 bases. The V gene end was trimmed by 7 bases and the J gene end by 9 bases; junction bases not matched to a gene: 11. Looked up from germline, CDR1 is LNHDA and CDR2 is SQIVND (reference sequence). The CDR3 loop spans 16 amino acids.

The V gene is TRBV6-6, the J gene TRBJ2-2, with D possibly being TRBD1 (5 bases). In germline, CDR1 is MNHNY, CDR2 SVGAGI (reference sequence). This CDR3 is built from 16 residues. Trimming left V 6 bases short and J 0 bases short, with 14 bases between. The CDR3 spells CASSGSGLSNTGELFF. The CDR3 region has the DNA TGTGCCAGCAGCGGCTCAGGGCTATCGAACACCGGGGAGCTGTTTTTT.